One TCR beta chain is described in this entry. No antigen is known for it. This sample was taken from a study of response to subunit inactivated influenza vaccine. The germline V gene encodes CDR1 DFQATT and CDR2 SNEGSKA (reference sequence). The length of the CDR3 is 15 residues. V was cut by 0 bases and J by 4 bases, with 15 bases left in between. Study-wide points: Authors proposed each seasonal influenza vaccination draws in few new T cells.

TCRdb re-called the RT-PCR reads with MiXCR, one entry per CDR3 protein. Of about 700,000 distinct CDR3 sequences in the sample, approximately 14% were seen once. The sample consisted of PBMCs from blood, taken around 14 days before vaccination. The chain uses TRBV20-1 and TRBJ1-2; possible D gene TRBD1, 5 bases. The sequence came from a man aged 50-59 years who received an inactivated influenza vaccine. CDR3 residues: CSARDRGQGSYGYTF. Written as DNA, the CDR3 is TGCAGTGCTAGAGATCGAGGGCAGGGTAGCTATGGCTACACCTTC.